This TCR beta chain was identified during a study of CD8 T cells in Susac syndrome. RNA amounts of about 0.5 to 1 ug underwent reverse transcription with random hexamers. Amplification of TCR beta CDR3 used immunoSEQ multiplex PCR across 54 Vbeta and 13 Jbeta. TCRdb ran MiXCR on the immunoSEQ multiplex PCR reads and lists one entry per CDR3 protein. The sample consists of approximately 300,000 distinct CDR3 sequences, roughly 85% of them appearing once. Sequencing of TCR beta drew on CD8+ and CD4+ T cells from blood. Relapsing-remitting disease, either stable or active, was present in the treatment-naive patients who were the multiple sclerosis controls. Negative isolation was applied to CD8+ and CD4+ T cells, and FACS enrichment was applied to TEMRA cells. The CDR3 loop spans 11 amino acids. About this clonotype: Relative to the germline gene, one junction end is altered; a read error may explain this.

This rearrangement joins TRBV12-3 or TRBV12-4 to TRBJ2-1; D gene unclear. Sample: CD8+ T cells from PBMCs. The receptor was derived from a human donor with multiple sclerosis. The CDR3 protein is CASSYDKEQFF. CDR3 coding DNA: TGTGCCAGCAGTTACGACAAGGAGCAGTTCTTC.